One sample yielded the 18 T cell receptor beta chains listed below, sequenced in a study of human T cells and chemical hapten exposure (dated by TCRdb to about 2021). Library creation used RACE. The sequencer listed for this sample is NextSeq 500. TCRdb trimmed the raw reads at Q25, called clones with MiXCR and kept productive beta chains. Under each unique CDR3 protein, matching rows form one entry showing the most common genes and DNA. The sample data list around 50,000 distinct CDR3 sequences, and about 9.6% of these were observed just once. The top ten clones comprise approximately 12% of the sample. The time point label on this specimen signifies: patch test 1, 2 weeks after DPC sensitization. The treatment or condition label for this specimen denotes: therapeutic diphenylcyclopropenone sensitization with weekly scalp DPC. This sample comprised whole blood, obtained in connection with sensitization to the hapten diphenylcyclopropenone (DPC). The receptors derive from a woman between 35 and 50 years old with alopecia areata. Some clones in this sample may be carry-over from other donors' samples.

There are many counts of this clonotype. The rearrangement uses TRBV4-2 and TRBJ2-2; 12 bases line up with TRBD1. The CDR3 contains 18 residues. The germline CDR1 and CDR2 sequences are LGHNA and YNFKEQ. V gave up 4 bases and J gave up 5 bases; unmatched junction bases: 11. CDR3 sequence reads: CASSPGSGTGGLTGELFF. The CDR3 coding sequence is TGTGCCAGCAGCCCCGGAAGCGGGACAGGGGGCCTTACCGGGGAGCTGTTTTTT.

The rearrangement links TRBV4-1 to TRBJ2-7; D is uncertain. Trimming left V 6 bases short and J 2 bases short, with 17 bases between. The germline V gene encodes CDR1 MGHRA and CDR2 YSYEKL. There are 15 residues in the CDR3. The CDR3: CASSELADTTYEQYF. In DNA, the CDR3 is TGCGCCAGCAGTGAATTGGCAGATACGACCTACGAGCAGTACTTC.

V and J are TRBV29-1 and TRBJ2-7, with 8 nucleotides matching TRBD2. Germline V gene sequence: CDR1 SQVTM, CDR2 ANQGSEA. The CDR3 runs 14 residues. With V trimmed by 6 bases and J by 5 bases, 12 bases remained unmatched. DNA of the CDR3: TGCAGCGTACGTTCGGGGGGGAGATCCCACGAGCAGTACTTC. It specifies CSVRSGGRSHEQYF.

This clonotype was seen a handful of times. This chain links TRBV29-1 with TRBJ2-1; the match to TRBD2 covers 9 bases. Per the germline V gene, CDR1 is SQVTM and CDR2 is ANQGSEA. V gave up 6 bases and J gave up 3 bases; unmatched junction bases: 6. The length of the CDR3 is 14 residues. Here the CDR3 reads CSVISGGNYNEQFF. The CDR3 DNA sequence: TGCAGCGTCATTAGCGGGGGTAACTACAATGAGCAGTTCTTC.

V gene TRBV5-1 combines with J gene TRBJ2-7; TRBD1 agrees at 7 bases. The CDR3 runs to 14 residues. Germline V gene data show CDR1 as SGHRS and CDR2 as YFSETQ. The V segment lost 0 bases and the J segment 3 bases; nucleotides outside the gene matches: 3. In DNA, the CDR3 is TGCGCCAGCAGCTTGGGGGACAGTTTCTACGAGCAGTACTTC. Its translation is CASSLGDSFYEQYF.

This clonotype showed up just a few times. CDR3 DNA: TGTGCCAGCAGCCAAGATAAGGGGGCAGGAGAGACCCAGTACTTC. This gives the protein CASSQDKGAGETQYF. The chain is built from TRBV3-1 and TRBJ2-5, with 7 positions matching TRBD1. The germline CDR1 and CDR2 sequences are LGHDT and YNNKEL (reference sequence). Losses at the gene ends were 0 bases for V and 4 bases for J; bases not matched to a gene: 5. CDR3 size: 15 residues.

This rearrangement joins TRBV5-1 to TRBJ1-1; possibly TRBD1 for D (5 bases). Germline V lookup: CDR1 SGHRS, CDR2 YFSETQ. Trimming took 7 bases from V and 7 from J, leaving 20 bases between them. This CDR3 comprises 14 residues. In DNA form, the CDR3 reads TGCGCCAGCTATGTCGGGGGTTACGACATTGAAGCTTTCTTT. Protein product: CASYVGGYDIEAFF.

This sequence joins TRBV7-9 and TRBJ1-4; a possible D gene is TRBD1 (5 bases). The CDR3 has 15 residues. Deletions cut 6 bases from V and 2 bases from J, with 13 bases between. Germline values: CDR1 SEHNR, CDR2 FQNEAQ (reference sequence). CDR3 in DNA: TGTGCCAGCAGTTCAGGACAATTCACTAATGAAAAACTGTTTTTT. Encoded protein: CASSSGQFTNEKLFF.

This clonotype has only a few counts. The chain recombines TRBV6-5 with TRBJ2-7; D possibly uses TRBD1 or TRBD2 (5 bases each). CDR3 length: 16 residues. The germline V and J ends were trimmed by 0 bases and 0 bases, with 12 bases remaining between them. Germline V gene sequence: CDR1 MNHEY, CDR2 SVGAGI. The CDR3 nucleotides are TGTGCCAGCAGTTACTCACGTCCAGGGACCTCCTACGAGCAGTACTTC. Amino acid sequence: CASSYSRPGTSYEQYF.

This clonotype came up a few times. V gene TRBV7-2 combines with J gene TRBJ1-4; D gene unclear. In germline, CDR1 is SGHTA, CDR2 FQGNSA. V lost 5 bases and J 4 bases, leaving 11 bases between the germline ends. The CDR3 has 14 residues. The CDR3 DNA follows: TGTGCCAGCAGCCCGTGGGAGAGTAATGAAAAACTGTTTTTT. The encoded protein is CASSPWESNEKLFF.

This clonotype was seen at least ten times. The chain combines TRBV2 with TRBJ2-1, with 12 nucleotides matching TRBD2. J was trimmed by 2 bases and V by 6 bases; bases with no gene match: 5. The CDR3 loop spans 16 amino acids. CDR1 is SNHLY, CDR2 FYNNEI, per germline. CDR3 sequence reads: CASRASGGATYNEQFF. CDR3 DNA sequence: TGTGCCAGCAGGGCTAGCGGGGGGGCAACCTACAATGAGCAGTTCTTC.

This clonotype showed up many times. V gene TRBV7-2 combines with J gene TRBJ2-3; TRBD1 might be the D (5 bases). The length of the CDR3 is 19 residues. CDR1 and CDR2 (germline): SGHTA, FQGNSA. V was cut by 5 bases and J by 0 bases, with 24 bases left in between. CDR3 residues: CASSLPVRAASSSTDTQYF. The CDR3 bases are TGTGCCAGCAGCCTCCCGGTCAGGGCGGCTTCATCTAGCACAGATACGCAGTATTTT.

This clonotype occurred a few times. The J gene is TRBJ1-4, the V gene TRBV24-1; no firm D call. The CDR3 loop spans 15 amino acids. V was clipped by 3 bases and J by 3 bases, with 10 bases between them. CDR1 and CDR2 from the germline V gene are KGHDR and SFDVKD. The CDR3 sequence is CATSDPTEPNEKLFF. The CDR3 region has the DNA TGTGCCACCAGTGATCCGACGGAACCTAATGAAAAACTGTTTTTT.

This clonotype was seen a handful of times. This sequence joins TRBV3-1 and TRBJ1-1, with 9 bases fitting TRBD1. CDR3 size: 14 residues. CDR1 is LGHDT, CDR2 YNNKEL, per germline (reference sequence). The ends lost 4 bases at V and 4 bases at J; junction bases unmatched: 4. CDR3 region: CASSRTGDSTEAFF. The CDR3 DNA reads TGTGCCAGCAGCCGGACAGGGGATTCCACTGAAGCTTTCTTT.

This clonotype was counted at least ten times. The rearrangement links TRBV6-2 or TRBV6-3 to TRBJ2-7; D is undetermined. V was clipped by 6 bases and J by 0 bases, with 9 bases between them. This CDR3 region has 13 residues. Germline V gives CDR1 MNHEY, CDR2 SVGEGT. The CDR3 bases are TGTGCCAGCAGCAGCCCATTCTCCTACGAGCAGTACTTC. Translated: CASSSPFSYEQYF.

This clonotype was seen repeatedly, ten times or more. The gene calls are TRBV29-1 and TRBJ2-3, with TRBD1 as a possible D gene (5 bases). Germline V gives CDR1 SQVTM, CDR2 ANQGSEA. CDR3 length equals 14 residues. Trimming shortened V by 3 bases and J by 2 bases, and 12 bases separated the two germline ends. The CDR3 reads CSVEDQGNTDTQYF. DNA for the CDR3: TGCAGCGTTGAGGACCAGGGTAACACAGATACGCAGTATTTT.

The rearrangement uses TRBV12-3 or TRBV12-4 and TRBJ1-1; possible D gene TRBD1, 5 bases. Trimming shortened V by 3 bases and J by 0 bases, and 14 bases separated the two germline ends. The CDR3 spans 16 residues. The CDR3 nucleotides read TGTGCCAGCAGTTTCTTCGGGGGAAAGTTGAACACTGAAGCTTTCTTT. Encoded protein: CASSFFGGKLNTEAFF.

The sample holds many counts of this clonotype. This chain's CDR3 is CASSLVTGDIQYF. In nucleotides, the CDR3 is TGTGCCAGCAGCTTAGTGACCGGGGACATTCAGTACTTC. J is TRBJ2-4 and V is TRBV13; weak D call: TRBD2 (5 bases). The CDR3 totals 13 residues. Germline-derived CDR1 and CDR2 are PRHDT and FYEKMQ (reference sequence). V was pared by 1 base and J by 8 bases, with 9 bases between.